This record looks at one T cell receptor (beta chain) sequence and its context. CDR3 length: 15 residues. Trimming took 0 bases from V and 7 from J, leaving 13 bases between them. In germline, CDR1 is ENHRY, CDR2 SYGVKD. TCRdb's table, derived via immunoSEQ multiplex PCR, lists solely in-frame clones and lacks some. This sample has around 250,000 clones, with 70% to 85% found just once. The data stem from a study of blood T cell repertoires in COVID-19. This receptor was obtained from a man aged 35 to 55 who had recovered from COVID-19. Sequenced material: PBMCs or T cells enriched from blood (not recorded which). The rearrangement joins TRBV10-3 to TRBJ2-1; tentatively, D is TRBD1 (6 bases). CDR3 DNA sequence: TGTGCCATCAGTGAGTCGGGTCAGGGGTGGAATGAGCAGTTCTTC. It specifies CAISESGQGWNEQFF.